This TCR beta chain was profiled in a study of blood T cell repertoires in COVID-19. Overall study context: COVID-19 samples, acute and convalescent, were from the United States, Italy and Spain. Sample material is recorded as cDNA or gDNA derived from T cells, B-cell-depleted T cells, or PBMCs.

Per the study methods: Amplification with reference gene primers provided the estimates of nucleated cell counts. Sequencing used immunoSEQ multiplex PCR; TCRdb keeps in-frame clones, though not all of them. V, J and clone size reflect that table, while D and trimming were determined from the DNA. The data hold more than 200,000 clones, with just over 85% observed a single time. The ends lost 0 bases at V and 5 bases at J; junction bases unmatched: 4. The CDR3 is 14 amino acids. The V gene's germline CDR1 is SGHRS and CDR2 YFSETQ. The chain couples TRBV5-1 to TRBJ1-1, with 7 bases identical to TRBD1. The sequence came from a man at least 80 years old with acute or convalescent COVID-19. Source material: peripheral blood. The CDR3 loop is CASSLGGGQTEAFF. The DNA of the CDR3 is TGCGCCAGCAGCTTGGGAGGGGGCCAGACTGAAGCTTTCTTT.